The 20 T cell receptor beta chains in this list originate from one sample, sequenced in a study of blood T cell repertoires in COVID-19. This table comes from immunoSEQ multiplex PCR, and its TCRdb copy is limited to in-frame clones, with some not included. The sample consists of 240,000 or so clones, around 86% of them appearing once. The sequencing input was PBMCs or T cells enriched from blood (not recorded which). These receptors were collected from a woman aged 40 to 55 with acute COVID-19.

V usage is TRBV27 and J usage is TRBJ1-1; D is perhaps TRBD1 (6 bases). The germline gives CDR1 MNHEY, CDR2 SMNVEV (reference sequence). The CDR3 has 16 residues. Trimming removed 3 bases at V and 4 bases at J, with 18 bases between. CDR3 sequence: CASSFGGAGLGTEAFF. CDR3 in DNA: TGTGCCAGCAGTTTTGGGGGCGCGGGTTTGGGCACTGAAGCTTTCTTT.

V usage is TRBV5-5 and J usage is TRBJ2-3, with D possibly being TRBD1 (6 bases). The CDR3 consists of 13 residues. Trimming stripped 1 base from V and 4 bases from J, with 7 bases between. Germline loops: CDR1 SGHKS, CDR2 YYEKEE (reference sequence). CDR3 loop: CASSLQGSDTQYF. The CDR3 DNA is TGTGCCAGCAGCTTGCAGGGGTCAGATACGCAGTATTTT.

The chain links TRBV24-1 to TRBJ1-1; 8 bases map to TRBD1. V was pared by 4 bases and J by 8 bases, with 8 bases of the junction left unmatched. CDR1 and CDR2 from the germline V gene are KGHDR and SFDVKD. The CDR3 is 14 residues long. CDR3 loop: CATSEAGQGMEAFF. The CDR3 DNA reads as TGTGCCACCAGTGAAGCCGGACAGGGTATGGAAGCTTTCTTT.

This chain links TRBV7-2 with TRBJ2-1, with D unclear. The CDR3 is made up of 11 amino acids. The V and J ends lost 5 bases and 7 bases respectively, with 6 bases between them. In germline, CDR1 is SGHTA, CDR2 FQGNSA. CDR3 bases: TGTGCCAGCAGCCCGGGTAATGAGCAGTTCTTC. This encodes CASSPGNEQFF.

The chain links TRBV6-5 to TRBJ1-1; 7 nucleotides agree with TRBD1. Per the germline V gene, CDR1 is MNHEY and CDR2 is SVGAGI. This CDR3 has 14 residues. Unmatched junction bases numbered 8, after V lost 5 bases and J lost 5 bases. The CDR3 DNA sequence: TGTGCCAGCAGTCCGGGACAGATGGGGACTGAAGCTTTCTTT. Amino acid sequence: CASSPGQMGTEAFF.

The genes are TRBV5-4 and TRBJ2-7; possibly TRBD2 for D (5 bases). V was pared by 4 bases and J by 3 bases, with 23 bases between. This CDR3 comprises 17 residues. Germline V gives CDR1 SGHNT, CDR2 YYREEE (reference sequence). The CDR3 spells CASSPGFGDSDNYEQYF. The DNA of the CDR3 is TGTGCCAGCAGCCCGGGATTTGGGGATAGCGACAACTACGAGCAGTACTTC.

In this sample, this clone turned up once. The chain uses TRBV3-1 (or the pseudogene TRBV3-2) and TRBJ2-7; the D gene is possibly TRBD1 (6 bases). CDR1 is LGHDT, CDR2 YNNKEL, per germline (reference sequence). This CDR3 region has 14 residues. The V end lost 4 bases, the J end lost 6 bases, and 16 bases lay between the germline ends. This CDR3 reads CASSRGGQGGEQYF. The CDR3 DNA reads as TGTGCCAGCAGCCGTGGGGGCCAGGGCGGCGAGCAGTACTTC.

In its sample, this clone was seen a few times. CDR3 residues: CASSGLTSASYNEQFF. DNA for the CDR3: TGCGCCAGCAGCGGCCTCACTAGCGCCTCCTACAATGAGCAGTTCTTC. This sequence joins TRBV5-1 and TRBJ2-1, with TRBD2 identical over 7 bases. The CDR3 covers 16 residues. Germline CDR1 SGHRS, CDR2 YFSETQ. Trimming at V came to 4 bases and at J to 0 bases, leaving 7 bases not matched to a gene.

The gene calls are TRBV9 and TRBJ2-5; 7 bases are a match to TRBD1. This CDR3 region has 14 residues. CDR1 SGDLS and CDR2 YYNGEE come from the germline V gene. The junction had 7 bases not matched to a gene; V was cut back by 3 bases and J by 5 bases. CDR3 region: CASSATGIEETQYF. Here the CDR3 DNA reads TGTGCCAGCAGCGCGACAGGGATTGAGGAGACCCAGTACTTC.

This chain uses TRBV7-2 with TRBJ2-5; 7 bases are shared with TRBD2. Germline V gives CDR1 SGHTA, CDR2 FQGNSA. This CDR3 has 14 amino acids. Trimming took 0 bases from V and 5 from J; bases not matched to a gene: 3. The CDR3 coding sequence is TGTGCCAGCAGCTTAGCTGCGGGAGTCGAGACCCAGTACTTC. Translating it yields CASSLAAGVETQYF.

The DNA for the CDR3 is TGTGCCAGCAGCCAAAGGGGTTCAGGACTAGTATCTGGGGAGCTGTTTTTT. This gives the protein CASSQRGSGLVSGELFF. This chain links TRBV7-8 with TRBJ2-2; 7 nucleotides agree with TRBD2. The V segment lost 5 bases and the J segment 8 bases; nucleotides outside the gene matches: 17. This CDR3 spans 17 amino acids. Germline assignment: CDR1 SGHVS and CDR2 FQNEAQ.

As for this clone: One junction end disagrees with the germline gene, perhaps due to a read error. The CDR3 coding sequence is TGTGCCAGCAGCTTAGATGTATCAACCCAGGACTTC. It translates to CASSLDVSTQDF. The chain couples TRBV11-2 to TRBJ2-4; D not resolved. CDR1 and CDR2 from the germline V gene are SGHAT and FQNNGV. The CDR3 sequence is 12 residues long.

This clone has only one observation. The chain joins TRBV19 to TRBJ1-5, with 8 bases that match TRBD1. The V segment lost 8 bases and the J segment 4 bases; nucleotides outside the gene matches: 7. The germline V gene encodes CDR1 LNHDA and CDR2 SQIVND (reference sequence). The CDR3 spans 14 residues. The CDR3 here is CASWGQAGNQPQHF. The CDR3 DNA reads as TGTGCCAGTTGGGGACAGGCGGGGAATCAGCCCCAGCATTTT.

In its sample, this clone was seen once. The chain is built from TRBV24-1 and TRBJ2-3, with TRBD1 matching over 12 bases. The CDR3 sequence is 16 residues long. Germline CDR1 reads KGHDR; CDR2 reads SFDVKD. J was trimmed by 4 bases and V by 3 bases; bases with no gene match: 4. The CDR3 loop reads CATSDPGQGAADTQYF. CDR3 bases: TGTGCCACCAGTGATCCGGGACAGGGGGCGGCAGATACGCAGTATTTT.

This chain connects TRBV27 to TRBJ1-4; 7 positions match TRBD1. The germline V gene encodes CDR1 MNHEY and CDR2 SMNVEV (reference sequence). CDR3 size: 15 residues. V dropped 5 bases and J dropped 5; count of bases not matched to a gene: 8. Here the CDR3 reads CASSEWTGSNEKLFF. In DNA, the CDR3 is TGTGCCAGCAGTGAATGGACAGGCTCCAATGAAAAACTGTTTTTT.

The chain has TRBV11-3 and TRBJ2-7, with D perhaps matching TRBD2 (5 bases). Trimming pared 4 bases from V and 4 bases from J, leaving 11 bases between. The CDR3 has 13 amino acids. Germline V CDR1 and CDR2: SGHNT, YENEEA. As DNA, the CDR3 is TGTGCCAGCAGCTCGGAGGTTAGGTACGAGCAGTACTTC. This translates into CASSSEVRYEQYF.

CDR3 sequence reads: CASSVDLGQGTDTQYF. The CDR3 DNA reads TGTGCCAGCAGCGTAGACTTGGGGCAGGGTACAGATACGCAGTATTTT. The V and J genes are TRBV9 and TRBJ2-3; TRBD1 is a possible D gene (5 bases). The germline V and J ends were trimmed by 0 bases and 3 bases, with 14 bases remaining between them. The length of the CDR3 is 16 residues. Germline assignment: CDR1 SGDLS and CDR2 YYNGEE.

V is TRBV2 and J is TRBJ1-5; possible D gene TRBD1, 5 bases. CDR1 is SNHLY and CDR2 is FYNNEI in the germline V gene. V lost 4 bases and J lost 3, with 10 bases in between. CDR3 length: 14 amino acids. Written as DNA, the CDR3 is TGTGCCAGCAGTGTACGGGGGATCAATCAGCCCCAGCATTTT. Translated: CASSVRGINQPQHF.

V and J are TRBV28 and TRBJ1-2; TRBD1 matches at 7 bases. The CDR3 spans 15 residues. The V gene's germline CDR1 is MDHEN and CDR2 SYDVKM. The ends lost 1 base at V and 5 bases at J; junction bases unmatched: 7. CDR3 amino acids: CASSLSGGNTYGYTF. The CDR3 nucleotides read TGTGCCAGCAGTTTATCAGGGGGTAACACTTATGGCTACACCTTC.

The chain combines TRBV21-1 with TRBJ2-3; the table assigns TRBD2, which was not confirmed against the DNA. TRBV21-1 is listed as a pseudogene. The CDR3 runs to 19 residues. In nucleotides, the CDR3 is TGTGCCAGCAGCAAAGCGTGGGGGGGCGGCAGGCCTAGCACAGATACGCAGTATTTT. It translates to CASSKAWGGGRPSTDTQYF.